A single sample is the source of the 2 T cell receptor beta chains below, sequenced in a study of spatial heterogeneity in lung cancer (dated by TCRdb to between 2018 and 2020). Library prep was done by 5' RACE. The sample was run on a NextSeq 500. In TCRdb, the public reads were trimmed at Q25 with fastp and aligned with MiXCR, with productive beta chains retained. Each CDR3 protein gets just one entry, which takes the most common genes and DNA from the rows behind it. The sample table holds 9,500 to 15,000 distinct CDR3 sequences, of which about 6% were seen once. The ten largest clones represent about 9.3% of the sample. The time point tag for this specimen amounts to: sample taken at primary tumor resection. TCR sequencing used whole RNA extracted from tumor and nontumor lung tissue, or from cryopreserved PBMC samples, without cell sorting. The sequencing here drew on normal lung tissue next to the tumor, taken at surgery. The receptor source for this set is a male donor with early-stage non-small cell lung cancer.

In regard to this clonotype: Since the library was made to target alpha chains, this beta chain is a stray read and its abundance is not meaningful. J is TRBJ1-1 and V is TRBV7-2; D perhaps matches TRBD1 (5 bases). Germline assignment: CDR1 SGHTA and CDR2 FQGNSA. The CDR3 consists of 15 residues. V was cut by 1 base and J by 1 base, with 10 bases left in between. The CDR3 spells CASSLGGLKNTEAFF. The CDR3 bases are TGTGCCAGCAGCTTAGGGGGACTCAAGAACACTGAAGCTTTCTTT. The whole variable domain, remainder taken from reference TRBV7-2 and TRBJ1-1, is GAGVSQSPSNKVTEKGKDVELRCDPISGHTALYWYRQSLGQGLEFLIYFQGNSAPDKSGLPSDRFSAERTGGSVSTLTIQRTQQEDSAVYLCASSLGGLKNTEAFFGQGTRLTVV.

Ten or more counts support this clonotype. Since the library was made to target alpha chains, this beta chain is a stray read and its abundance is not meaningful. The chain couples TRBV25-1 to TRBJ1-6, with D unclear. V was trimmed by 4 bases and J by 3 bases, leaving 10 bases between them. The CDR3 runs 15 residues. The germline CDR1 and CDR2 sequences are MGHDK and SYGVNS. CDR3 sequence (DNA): TGTGCCAGCAGTGTCCTGGAGGGCTATAATTCACCCCTCCACTTT. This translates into CASSVLEGYNSPLHF.